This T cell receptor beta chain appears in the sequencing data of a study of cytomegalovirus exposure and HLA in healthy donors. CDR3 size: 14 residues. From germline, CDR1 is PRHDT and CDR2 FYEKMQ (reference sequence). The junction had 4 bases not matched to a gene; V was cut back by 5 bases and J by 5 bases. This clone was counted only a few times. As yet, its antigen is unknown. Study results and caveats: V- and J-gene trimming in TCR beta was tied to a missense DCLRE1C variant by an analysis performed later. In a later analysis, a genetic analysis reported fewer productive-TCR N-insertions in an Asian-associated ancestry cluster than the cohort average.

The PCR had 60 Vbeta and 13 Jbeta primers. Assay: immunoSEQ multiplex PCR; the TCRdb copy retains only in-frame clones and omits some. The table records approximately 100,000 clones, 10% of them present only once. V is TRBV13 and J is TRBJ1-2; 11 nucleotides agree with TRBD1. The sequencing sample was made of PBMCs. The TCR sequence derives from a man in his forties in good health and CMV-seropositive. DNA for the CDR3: TGTGCCAGCAGCGGACAGGGGGCCTTATATGGCTACACCTTC. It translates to CASSGQGALYGYTF.